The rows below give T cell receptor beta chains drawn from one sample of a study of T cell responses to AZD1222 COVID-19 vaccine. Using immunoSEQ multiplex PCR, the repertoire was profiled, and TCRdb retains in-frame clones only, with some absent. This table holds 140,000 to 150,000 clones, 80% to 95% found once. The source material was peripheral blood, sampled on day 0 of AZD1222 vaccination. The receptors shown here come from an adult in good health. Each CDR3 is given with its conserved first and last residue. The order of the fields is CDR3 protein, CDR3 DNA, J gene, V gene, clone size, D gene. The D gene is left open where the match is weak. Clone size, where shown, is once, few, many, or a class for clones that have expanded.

CDR3aa: CASWGGGSQPQHF
CDR3nt: TGTGCCAGCTGGGGAGGGGGCAGTCAGCCCCAGCATTTT
j_gene: TRBJ1-5
v_gene: TRBV27
abundance: .
d_gene: TRBD1

CDR3aa: CASSQGQPYGDRLRYF
CDR3nt: TGTGCCAGCAGCCAAGGACAGCCCTATGGAGACCGACTGCGGTACTTC
j_gene: TRBJ2-7
v_gene: TRBV3-1/TRBV3-2
abundance: once
d_gene: .

CDR3aa: CASSLEPRTVPNEKLFF
CDR3nt: TGTGCCAGCAGCTTAGAACCCCGGACGGTCCCTAATGAAAAACTGTTTTTT
j_gene: TRBJ1-4
v_gene: TRBV7-9
abundance: .
d_gene: .

CDR3aa: CASSVDWDSTGNTIYF
CDR3nt: TGTGCCAGCAGCGTAGATTGGGACAGTACTGGAAACACCATATATTTT
j_gene: TRBJ1-3
v_gene: TRBV9
abundance: .
d_gene: TRBD1

CDR3aa: CASSQVSGGNYGYTF
CDR3nt: TGTGCCAGCAGCCAAGTATCAGGGGGTAACTATGGCTACACCTTC
j_gene: TRBJ1-2
v_gene: TRBV4-2
abundance: few
d_gene: TRBD1

CDR3aa: CASSSTYEQYF
CDR3nt: TGTGCCAGCAGCTCAACTTACGAGCAGTACTTC
j_gene: TRBJ2-7
v_gene: TRBV7-9
abundance: .
d_gene: .

CDR3aa: CASSYPGGEQYF
CDR3nt: TGTGCCAGCAGTTACCCGGGGGGCGAGCAGTACTTC
j_gene: TRBJ2-7
v_gene: TRBV6-5
abundance: .
d_gene: TRBD2

CDR3aa: CASSYRGGLSTDTQYF
CDR3nt: TGTGCCAGCAGTTATCGAGGGGGCCTTAGCACAGATACGCAGTATTTT
j_gene: TRBJ2-3
v_gene: TRBV6-5
abundance: .
d_gene: TRBD1

CDR3aa: CASSPSLVPRNIQYF
CDR3nt: TGTGCCAGCAGTCCCTCCCTGGTGCCTAGAAACATTCAGTACTTC
j_gene: TRBJ2-4
v_gene: TRBV27
abundance: .
d_gene: .

CDR3aa: CASSGRTPGGELFF
CDR3nt: TGTGCCAGCAGCGGGCGTACTCCAGGCGGGGAGCTGTTTTTT
j_gene: TRBJ2-2
v_gene: TRBV11-2
abundance: once
d_gene: .

CDR3aa: CAIAPGVYQPQHF
CDR3nt: TGTGCCATCGCCCCAGGGGTATATCAGCCCCAGCATTTT
j_gene: TRBJ1-5
v_gene: TRBV10-3
abundance: .
d_gene: .

CDR3aa: CASSPPGSGNREQFF
CDR3nt: TGTGCCAGCAGCCCGCCCGGTAGCGGGAATCGTGAGCAGTTCTTC
j_gene: TRBJ2-1
v_gene: TRBV6-5
abundance: .
d_gene: TRBD2

CDR3aa: CASSFVSGRAKNIQYF
CDR3nt: TGTGCCAGCAGCTTTGTGAGCGGGAGAGCCAAAAACATTCAGTACTTC
j_gene: TRBJ2-4
v_gene: TRBV7-9
abundance: .
d_gene: TRBD2

CDR3aa: CASSYGGSGRNEQFF
CDR3nt: TGTGCCAGCAGTTACGGTGGTAGCGGGAGAAATGAGCAGTTCTTC
j_gene: TRBJ2-1
v_gene: TRBV6-6
abundance: .
d_gene: TRBD2

CDR3aa: CASSGSQGRQQPQHF
CDR3nt: TGTGCCAGCAGTGGATCACAGGGGCGACAGCAGCCCCAGCATTTT
j_gene: TRBJ1-5
v_gene: TRBV2
abundance: .
d_gene: TRBD1

CDR3aa: CASRASTSSSDTQYF
CDR3nt: TGTGCCAGCAGGGCGTCGACTAGTAGCTCGGATACGCAGTATTTT
j_gene: TRBJ2-3
v_gene: TRBV2
abundance: .
d_gene: .

CDR3aa: CASRIVNEQFF
CDR3nt: TGTGCCAGCAGAATAGTCAATGAGCAGTTCTTC
j_gene: TRBJ2-1
v_gene: TRBV27
abundance: .
d_gene: .

CDR3aa: CASTPEAGLSGYTF
CDR3nt: TGTGCCAGCACTCCAGAGGCAGGGTTGAGTGGCTACACCTTC
j_gene: TRBJ1-2
v_gene: TRBV28
abundance: .
d_gene: .

CDR3aa: CASSVPGQGSYGYTF
CDR3nt: TGTGCCAGCAGTGTCCCGGGACAGGGGAGCTATGGCTACACCTTC
j_gene: TRBJ1-2
v_gene: TRBV28
abundance: .
d_gene: TRBD1

CDR3aa: CASSTGLVGDTQYF
CDR3nt: TGTGCCAGCTCCACCGGACTAGTTGGAGATACGCAGTATTTT
j_gene: TRBJ2-3
v_gene: TRBV9
abundance: once
d_gene: TRBD2

CDR3aa: CASSLGRQDTNQPQHF
CDR3nt: TGTGCCAGCAGCTTGGGTCGACAGGACACTAATCAGCCCCAGCATTTT
j_gene: TRBJ1-5
v_gene: TRBV5-4
abundance: .
d_gene: .

CDR3aa: CASSPLAGNYNEQFF
CDR3nt: TGTGCCAGCAGCCCTCTAGCGGGAAACTACAATGAGCAGTTCTTC
j_gene: TRBJ2-1
v_gene: TRBV7-6
abundance: .
d_gene: TRBD2

CDR3aa: CASSSPTSGSGNEQFF
CDR3nt: TGTGCCAGCAGTTCCCCGACTAGCGGGAGTGGTAATGAGCAGTTCTTC
j_gene: TRBJ2-1
v_gene: TRBV6-5
abundance: once
d_gene: TRBD2

CDR3aa: CASSSGGDLSYEQYF
CDR3nt: TGCGCCAGCAGCTCTGGGGGGGACCTCTCCTACGAGCAGTACTTC
j_gene: TRBJ2-7
v_gene: TRBV5-1
abundance: .
d_gene: TRBD2

CDR3aa: CTSSHETGTSEKRAYEQYF
CDR3nt: TGCACCAGCAGCCATGAAACCGGGACTAGTGAGAAAAGGGCCTACGAGCAGTACTTC
j_gene: TRBJ2-7
v_gene: TRBV1
abundance: .
d_gene: .

CDR3aa: CASGVGDTDTQYF
CDR3nt: TGCGCCAGCGGGGTGGGAGACACAGATACGCAGTATTTT
j_gene: TRBJ2-3
v_gene: TRBV5-1
abundance: .
d_gene: .

CDR3aa: CASSPVAGSGAFF
CDR3nt: TGTGCCAGCAGCCCCGTCGCCGGCTCTGGAGCTTTCTTT
j_gene: TRBJ1-1
v_gene: TRBV3-1/TRBV3-2
abundance: .
d_gene: .

CDR3aa: CASSSSGRWAKNIQYF
CDR3nt: TGTGCCAGCAGTTCTAGCGGGAGGTGGGCCAAAAACATTCAGTACTTC
j_gene: TRBJ2-4
v_gene: TRBV6-2/TRBV6-3
abundance: .
d_gene: TRBD2

CDR3aa: CASSNDRGLNTGELFF
CDR3nt: TGTGCCAGCAGCAACGACAGGGGGCTGAACACCGGGGAGCTGTTTTTT
j_gene: TRBJ2-2
v_gene: TRBV7-9
abundance: .
d_gene: TRBD1

CDR3aa: CASSPGPTGANVLTF
CDR3nt: TGTGCCAGCAGCCCCGGGCCGACTGGGGCCAACGTCCTGACTTTC
j_gene: TRBJ2-6
v_gene: TRBV5-6
abundance: .
d_gene: .

CDR3aa: CASSSTSLETQYF
CDR3nt: TGCGCCAGCAGCAGTACAAGTTTGGAGACCCAGTACTTC
j_gene: TRBJ2-5
v_gene: TRBV5-1
abundance: .
d_gene: .

CDR3aa: CASRLFSGTAEGGYTF
CDR3nt: TGTGCCAGCAGGCTGTTTAGCGGAACCGCCGAAGGGGGCTACACCTTC
j_gene: TRBJ1-2
v_gene: TRBV5-5
abundance: .
d_gene: .

CDR3aa: CASTAPTDSYEQYF
CDR3nt: TGTGCCAGCACCGCGCCGACCGACTCCTACGAGCAGTACTTC
j_gene: TRBJ2-7
v_gene: TRBV28
abundance: .
d_gene: .

CDR3aa: CASMRGDTGELFF
CDR3nt: TGTGCCAGTATGAGGGGGGACACCGGGGAGCTGTTTTTT
j_gene: TRBJ2-2
v_gene: TRBV19
abundance: .
d_gene: .

CDR3aa: CATGDRHQPQHF
CDR3nt: TGTGCCACTGGGGACAGACATCAGCCCCAGCATTTT
j_gene: TRBJ1-5
v_gene: TRBV19
abundance: .
d_gene: TRBD1

CDR3aa: CASSSTGPIATDTQYF
CDR3nt: TGCGCCAGCAGCTCGACGGGCCCTATAGCCACAGATACGCAGTATTTT
j_gene: TRBJ2-3
v_gene: TRBV5-1
abundance: once
d_gene: .

CDR3aa: CASGLVGFSSGENTGELFF
CDR3nt: TGTGCTAGTGGTTTGGTAGGGTTCTCTAGCGGGGAGAACACCGGGGAGCTGTTTTTT
j_gene: TRBJ2-2
v_gene: TRBV12-5
abundance: .
d_gene: TRBD2

CDR3aa: CASSSFTSYNEQFF
CDR3nt: TGTGCCAGCAGCTCCTTCACATCCTACAATGAGCAGTTCTTC
j_gene: TRBJ2-1
v_gene: TRBV7-2
abundance: once
d_gene: .

CDR3aa: CASSADEGTNTEAFF
CDR3nt: TGTGCCAGTAGTGCCGATGAGGGAACGAACACTGAAGCTTTCTTT
j_gene: TRBJ1-1
v_gene: TRBV19
abundance: .
d_gene: .

CDR3aa: CATTSSYNEQFF
CDR3nt: TGTGCCACCACAAGTTCCTACAATGAGCAGTTCTTC
j_gene: TRBJ2-1
v_gene: TRBV6-5
abundance: .
d_gene: .

CDR3aa: CASSTFLRDTEAFF
CDR3nt: TGTGCCAGTAGTACGTTTCTCCGCGACACTGAAGCTTTCTTT
j_gene: TRBJ1-1
v_gene: TRBV19
abundance: .
d_gene: .

CDR3aa: CATNLPRQGGTEAFF
CDR3nt: TGTGCCACAAACCTACCCCGGCAGGGCGGCACTGAAGCTTTCTTT
j_gene: TRBJ1-1
v_gene: TRBV5-4
abundance: .
d_gene: .

CDR3aa: CATSRGGSSGNTIYF
CDR3nt: TGTGCCACCAGCAGAGGGGGATCCTCTGGAAACACCATATATTTT
j_gene: TRBJ1-3
v_gene: TRBV15
abundance: .
d_gene: .